These 6 T cell receptor beta chains were all obtained from the same sample, sequenced in a study of regulatory T cells in long-lasting Graves disease. CDR3-region Arm-PCR and iRepertoire HTBI primers produced the TCR beta libraries. TCRdb used MiXCR to reprocess the multiplex PCR reads, holding one entry per CDR3 protein. The data show 400,000 to 500,000 distinct CDR3 sequences, 15% seen once. Specified time point: newly diagnosed GD, antithyroid drugs for less than 3 months. PBMC-derived RNA was used for the TCR library. This same sample was also taken into another study, of T cells in Graves' hyperthyroidism and ophthalmopathy.

The sequenced sample was peripheral blood mononuclear cells (PBMCs), obtained at new diagnosis, from a patient treated with antithyroid drugs. These receptors originate from a woman between 40 and 55 years old with Graves disease.

This clonotype appeared many times. The chain combines TRBV27 with TRBJ1-1, with a weak D call TRBD1 (5 bases). Trimming took 3 bases from V and 5 from J, leaving 13 bases between them. The CDR3 extends over 14 amino acids. Germline CDR1 MNHEY, CDR2 SMNVEV (reference sequence). Here the CDR3 reads CASSLQGRKTEAFF. The DNA for the CDR3 is TGTGCCAGCAGTTTGCAGGGACGGAAGACTGAAGCTTTCTTT.

The chain combines TRBV5-6 with TRBJ2-1; 8 bases fit TRBD2. The V and J ends lost 3 bases and 6 bases, in that order; junction bases with no gene match: 8. This CDR3 contains 15 residues. Germline assignment: CDR1 SGHDT and CDR2 YYEEEE. CDR3 in amino acids: CASSSSGRTFNEQFF. CDR3 in DNA: TGTGCCAGCAGCTCAAGCGGGAGAACCTTCAATGAGCAGTTCTTC.

This clonotype has more than one count but fewer than ten. CDR3 nucleotide sequence: TGTGCCTGGAGTGCCGGGACAGGGCTTAACTATGGCTACACCTTC. Residues: CAWSAGTGLNYGYTF. V usage is TRBV30 and J usage is TRBJ1-2, with 9 bases aligning to TRBD1. CDR3 length: 15 amino acids. Germline CDR1 is GTSNPN and CDR2 is SVGIG (reference sequence). With V trimmed by 1 base and J by 1 base, 4 bases remained unmatched.

In this sample, this clonotype turned up a few times. V usage is TRBV28 and J usage is TRBJ2-3; a weak D match, TRBD1 (5 bases). Germline V gives CDR1 MDHEN, CDR2 SYDVKM. Between the trimmed V and J ends, which lost 5 bases and 0 bases, there was a span of 12 bases. This CDR3 has 15 amino acids. The CDR3 nucleotides are TGTGCCAGCAGTCTACAGGCCTCTAGCACAGATACGCAGTATTTT. Its translation: CASSLQASSTDTQYF.

Many counts were recorded for this clonotype. The genes are TRBV2 and TRBJ2-1; D not resolved. V lost 10 bases, J lost 0 bases, and 10 bases lay in between. The CDR3 is 13 residues long. Per germline, CDR1 SNHLY and CDR2 FYNNEI. CDR3 in amino acids: CANHASSYNEQFF. The CDR3 DNA reads TGTGCCAACCACGCGAGCTCCTACAATGAGCAGTTCTTC. The whole variable domain, filled in from reference TRBV2 and TRBJ2-1, reads EPEVTQTPSHQVTQMGQEVILRCVPISNHLYFYWYRQILGQKVEFLVSFYNNEISEKSEIFDDQFSVERPDGSNFTLKIRSTKLEDSAMYFCANHASSYNEQFFGPGTRLTVL.

This clonotype appeared many times. V is TRBV27 and J is TRBJ1-1; TRBD1 might be the D (5 bases). Germline assignment: CDR1 MNHEY and CDR2 SMNVEV (reference sequence). Trimming cost V 0 bases and J 3 bases, with 17 bases left between them. The CDR3 is made up of 17 amino acids. This CDR3 reads CASSLSGWGGDDTEAFF. Here the CDR3 DNA reads TGTGCCAGCAGTTTATCAGGGTGGGGCGGCGATGACACTGAAGCTTTCTTT.